Below are 6 T cell receptor beta chains sequenced from a single sample in a study of blood T cell repertoires in COVID-19. Sequencing used immunoSEQ multiplex PCR; TCRdb keeps in-frame clones, though not all of them. The sample carries 84,000 or so clones, 65% to 85% recorded once. Sample: peripheral blood. These receptors all come from a man aged 70 or older with acute or convalescent COVID-19.

V usage is TRBV11-2 and J usage is TRBJ2-1, with D maybe TRBD1 (5 bases). The length of the CDR3 is 13 residues. Germline CDR1 and CDR2: SGHAT and FQNNGV. Trimming left V 1 base short and J 10 bases short, with 11 bases between. The CDR3 region is CASSLAPTEEQFF. In DNA, the CDR3 is TGTGCCAGCAGCTTAGCCCCGACAGAAGAGCAGTTCTTC.

This chain joins TRBV18 and TRBJ1-5, with D perhaps TRBD1 (6 bases). Trimming left V 4 bases short and J 9 bases short, with 13 bases between. CDR3 length equals 13 residues. The germline gives CDR1 KGHSH, CDR2 LQKENI. CDR3 amino acids: CASSRDNFSPQHF. Written as DNA, the CDR3 is TGTGCCAGCTCACGGGACAACTTCTCGCCCCAGCATTTT.

The V and J genes are TRBV7-2 and TRBJ2-3, with 7 bases that match TRBD1. The germline V gene has CDR1 SGHTA and CDR2 FQGNSA. J lost 1 base, V lost 5 bases, and 6 bases had no gene match. This CDR3 has 15 residues. CDR3 sequence (DNA): TGTGCCAGCAGCCCAAGGGGGCGGGGCACAGATACGCAGTATTTT. This encodes CASSPRGRGTDTQYF.

This chain uses TRBV11-2 with TRBJ2-3, with TRBD2 matching 7 bases. V shed 3 bases, J shed 0 bases, and the junction held 6 bases outside the gene matches. CDR3 length: 16 residues. CDR1 SGHAT and CDR2 FQNNGV come from the germline V gene. In nucleotides, the CDR3 is TGTGCCAGCAGCTTTTCTAGCGGAGCTAGCACAGATACGCAGTATTTT. As protein: CASSFSSGASTDTQYF.

The chain carries TRBV19 and TRBJ1-6; 8 nucleotides match TRBD1. This CDR3 is built from 16 residues. After removal of 3 bases from V and 7 bases from J, the junction contained 8 bases not matched to a gene. In germline, CDR1 is LNHDA, CDR2 SQIVND (reference sequence). The CDR3 sequence is CASSMSSGGLNSPLHF. CDR3 DNA sequence: TGTGCCAGTAGTATGAGTTCAGGGGGCTTGAATTCACCCCTCCACTTT.

The gene calls are TRBV5-1 and TRBJ2-1; D gene uncertain. Germline values: CDR1 SGHRS, CDR2 YFSETQ. The CDR3 consists of 14 residues. V was pared by 5 bases and J by 0 bases, with 9 bases between. In DNA, the CDR3 is TGCGCCAGCAGGGGCATAAGCTCCTACAATGAGCAGTTCTTC. This translates into CASRGISSYNEQFF.